This is a list of T cell receptor beta chains from one sample in a study of blood T cells in healthy people across ages. TCRdb called the 5' RACE reads again in MiXCR, with one record for every CDR3 protein. The table has more than 650,000 distinct CDR3 sequences, around a fifth seen once. The sequenced material came from blood. The source of these receptors is a man in his 70s in good health. CDR3s include the opening cysteine and the closing phenylalanine or tryptophan. The order of the fields is CDR3 length, V gene, D gene, J gene, clone size, CDR3 protein, CDR3 DNA. A D gene is named only where the DNA matches it firmly. Clone size is not always given. Where it is, it says once, few, many or a class for expanded clones.

len: 14
v_gene: TRBV3-1
d_gene: -
j_gene: TRBJ1-2
abundance: few
CDR3aa: CASSQVATLYGYTF
CDR3nt: TGTGCCAGCAGCCAAGTTGCGACCCTCTATGGCTACACCTTC

len: 13
v_gene: TRBV6-5
d_gene: TRBD1
j_gene: TRBJ1-2
abundance: -
CDR3aa: CASSMGQLYGYTF
CDR3nt: TGTGCCAGCTCCATGGGACAGCTCTATGGCTACACCTTC

len: 15
v_gene: TRBV12-3/TRBV12-4
d_gene: -
j_gene: TRBJ1-4
abundance: -
CDR3aa: CASSLSVWVGEKLFF
CDR3nt: TGTGCCAGCAGTTTAAGCGTATGGGTCGGTGAAAAACTGTTTTTT

len: 14
v_gene: TRBV12-3/TRBV12-4
d_gene: -
j_gene: TRBJ2-3
abundance: -
CDR3aa: CAGSTRAGADMQYF
CDR3nt: TGTGCCGGCAGCACCAGGGCCGGAGCAGATATGCAGTATTTT

len: 16
v_gene: TRBV6-5
d_gene: -
j_gene: TRBJ2-3
abundance: -
CDR3aa: CASSYSAGDSADAQYF
CDR3nt: TGTGCCAGCAGTTACTCGGCAGGTGATAGTGCAGATGCGCAGTATTTT

len: 18
v_gene: TRBV13
d_gene: -
j_gene: TRBJ2-5
abundance: -
CDR3aa: CASSPSSGLHLIQETQYF
CDR3nt: TGTGCCAGCAGCCCTAGTTCCGGATTACACCTGATCCAAGAGACCCAGTACTTC

len: 14
v_gene: TRBV3-1
d_gene: -
j_gene: TRBJ2-4
abundance: -
CDR3aa: CASSRAGQLNIQYF
CDR3nt: TGTGCCAGCAGCCGAGCGGGCCAACTAAACATTCAGTACTTC

len: 13
v_gene: TRBV12-3/TRBV12-4
d_gene: -
j_gene: TRBJ2-2
abundance: -
CDR3aa: CASSFSRSRELFF
CDR3nt: TGTGCCAGCAGTTTCTCGCGTTCTAGGGAGCTGTTTTTT

len: 15
v_gene: TRBV3-1
d_gene: TRBD1
j_gene: TRBJ1-2
abundance: -
CDR3aa: CASSQADREASGYTF
CDR3nt: TGTGCCAGCAGCCAAGCAGACAGGGAAGCAAGTGGCTACACCTTC

len: 14
v_gene: TRBV12-3/TRBV12-4
d_gene: TRBD1
j_gene: TRBJ2-2
abundance: -
CDR3aa: CASRRTGGIGELFF
CDR3nt: TGTGCCAGCAGGCGGACAGGGGGGATCGGGGAGCTGTTTTTT

len: 16
v_gene: TRBV24-1
d_gene: -
j_gene: TRBJ1-2
abundance: -
CDR3aa: CATSDGVNTQGYGYTF
CDR3nt: TGTGCCACCAGTGATGGTGTGAACACCCAGGGCTATGGCTACACCTTC

len: 16
v_gene: TRBV7-9
d_gene: -
j_gene: TRBJ2-2
abundance: few
CDR3aa: CASSLALTLGTGELFF
CDR3nt: TGTGCCAGCAGCTTAGCCCTAACCCTCGGGACCGGGGAGCTGTTTTTT

len: 11
v_gene: TRBV20-1
d_gene: -
j_gene: TRBJ2-7
abundance: -
CDR3aa: CSARGTYEQYF
CDR3nt: TGCAGTGCTAGGGGGACCTACGAGCAGTACTTC

len: 14
v_gene: TRBV30
d_gene: -
j_gene: TRBJ1-3
abundance: -
CDR3aa: CAWKKGHSGNTIYF
CDR3nt: TGTGCCTGGAAAAAGGGGCACTCTGGAAACACCATATATTTT

len: 14
v_gene: TRBV20-1
d_gene: TRBD1
j_gene: TRBJ1-3
abundance: few
CDR3aa: CSAPPQGAGNTIYF
CDR3nt: TGCAGTGCCCCCCCTCAGGGGGCTGGAAACACCATATATTTT

len: 14
v_gene: TRBV7-9
d_gene: -
j_gene: TRBJ1-1
abundance: -
CDR3aa: CASSLFLGETEAFF
CDR3nt: TGTGCCAGCAGCTTATTCCTGGGGGAGACTGAAGCTTTCTTT

len: 16
v_gene: TRBV6-2/TRBV6-3
d_gene: -
j_gene: TRBJ1-6
abundance: -
CDR3aa: CASSYPGRRGVSPLHF
CDR3nt: TGTGCCAGCAGTTATCCGGGACGGAGAGGAGTTTCACCCCTCCACTTT

len: 15
v_gene: TRBV29-1
d_gene: -
j_gene: TRBJ2-5
abundance: -
CDR3aa: CSVSTSGLSRETQYF
CDR3nt: TGCAGCGTGTCGACCTCGGGCCTCTCGAGGGAGACCCAGTACTTC

len: 13
v_gene: TRBV15
d_gene: TRBD1
j_gene: TRBJ1-1
abundance: few
CDR3aa: CATSREYRGWAFF
CDR3nt: TGTGCCACCAGCAGAGAGTACAGGGGGTGGGCTTTCTTT

len: 17
v_gene: TRBV5-1
d_gene: TRBD1
j_gene: TRBJ2-1
abundance: -
CDR3aa: CASSRAPGTGGNDEQFF
CDR3nt: TGCGCCAGCAGCCGGGCCCCCGGGACAGGGGGAAACGATGAGCAGTTCTTC

len: 15
v_gene: TRBV15
d_gene: TRBD1
j_gene: TRBJ1-4
abundance: -
CDR3aa: CATSRERGQFEKLFF
CDR3nt: TGTGCCACCAGCAGAGAGAGGGGGCAGTTTGAAAAACTGTTTTTT

len: 13
v_gene: TRBV7-2
d_gene: -
j_gene: TRBJ2-1
abundance: -
CDR3aa: CASSPRGRLKFVF
CDR3nt: TGTGCCAGCAGCCCCCGGGGAAGGCTCAAATTCGTCTTC

len: 16
v_gene: TRBV5-1
d_gene: TRBD1
j_gene: TRBJ1-4
abundance: few
CDR3aa: CASSLDRGHPNEKLFF
CDR3nt: TGCGCCAGCAGCTTGGACAGGGGGCACCCGAATGAAAAACTGTTTTTT

len: 15
v_gene: TRBV6-5
d_gene: -
j_gene: TRBJ2-3
abundance: many
CDR3aa: CASSPTGFGTDTQYF
CDR3nt: TGTGCCAGCAGTCCCACAGGGTTTGGGACAGATACGCAGTATTTT

len: 14
v_gene: TRBV7-9
d_gene: -
j_gene: TRBJ2-3
abundance: few
CDR3aa: CASSTWDDTDTQYF
CDR3nt: TGTGCCAGCAGCACCTGGGACGACACAGATACGCAGTATTTT

len: 16
v_gene: TRBV5-1
d_gene: TRBD1
j_gene: TRBJ2-5
abundance: -
CDR3aa: CASSYYGQGSQETQYF
CDR3nt: TGCGCCAGCAGCTATTACGGACAGGGCTCCCAAGAGACCCAGTACTTC

len: 17
v_gene: TRBV4-2
d_gene: TRBD2
j_gene: TRBJ2-5
abundance: many
CDR3aa: CASSQRGTSSSPETQYF
CDR3nt: TGTGCCAGCAGCCAACGGGGGACTAGCTCCTCACCAGAGACCCAGTACTTC

len: 18
v_gene: TRBV28
d_gene: TRBD1
j_gene: TRBJ2-7
abundance: -
CDR3aa: CASSLAKLRGQANYEQYF
CDR3nt: TGTGCCAGCAGTTTAGCAAAATTGAGGGGACAGGCCAACTACGAGCAGTACTTC

len: 18
v_gene: TRBV5-1
d_gene: TRBD2
j_gene: TRBJ2-5
abundance: few
CDR3aa: CASSLQPSRRGGQETQYF
CDR3nt: TGCGCCAGCAGCTTACAGCCCAGTCGGCGGGGGGGGCAAGAGACCCAGTACTTC

len: 14
v_gene: TRBV5-1
d_gene: -
j_gene: TRBJ2-7
abundance: -
CDR3aa: CASSLEVTSDEQYF
CDR3nt: TGCGCCAGCAGCTTGGAGGTCACCTCGGACGAGCAGTACTTC

len: 12
v_gene: TRBV5-6
d_gene: -
j_gene: TRBJ2-1
abundance: few
CDR3aa: CASSLLGDEQFF
CDR3nt: TGTGCCAGCAGCTTACTGGGGGATGAGCAGTTCTTC

len: 15
v_gene: TRBV2
d_gene: -
j_gene: TRBJ2-5
abundance: -
CDR3aa: CASSEWLATKETQYF
CDR3nt: TGTGCCAGCAGTGAGTGGCTAGCGACTAAAGAGACCCAGTACTTC

len: 16
v_gene: TRBV5-1
d_gene: -
j_gene: TRBJ2-5
abundance: -
CDR3aa: CASSFGQFLARETQYF
CDR3nt: TGCGCCAGCAGCTTCGGGCAGTTCTTGGCGAGGGAGACCCAGTACTTC

len: 15
v_gene: TRBV12-5
d_gene: -
j_gene: TRBJ2-6
abundance: few
CDR3aa: CASGFMTVGANVLTF
CDR3nt: TGTGCTAGTGGTTTCATGACAGTTGGGGCCAACGTCCTGACTTTC

len: 15
v_gene: TRBV5-1
d_gene: -
j_gene: TRBJ1-2
abundance: -
CDR3aa: CASSLNGGSNYGYTF
CDR3nt: TGCGCCAGCAGCTTGAACGGTGGTTCTAACTATGGCTACACCTTC

len: 14
v_gene: TRBV7-9
d_gene: TRBD1
j_gene: TRBJ1-2
abundance: many
CDR3aa: CASSLGQEGYGYTF
CDR3nt: TGTGCCAGCAGCCTAGGACAGGAAGGATATGGCTACACCTTC

len: 15
v_gene: TRBV20-1
d_gene: TRBD1
j_gene: TRBJ2-3
abundance: -
CDR3aa: CSALRDRGHQDTQYF
CDR3nt: TGCAGTGCTCTCCGGGACAGGGGGCATCAAGATACGCAGTATTTT

len: 15
v_gene: TRBV6-5
d_gene: -
j_gene: TRBJ2-1
abundance: few
CDR3aa: CASSPQPGLAVEQFF
CDR3nt: TGTGCCAGCAGTCCCCAACCGGGCCTAGCTGTAGAGCAGTTCTTC

len: 15
v_gene: TRBV2
d_gene: -
j_gene: TRBJ2-5
abundance: few
CDR3aa: CASSEALQVQETQYF
CDR3nt: TGTGCCAGCAGTGAAGCGCTTCAGGTCCAAGAGACCCAGTACTTC

len: 13
v_gene: TRBV9
d_gene: TRBD1
j_gene: TRBJ1-1
abundance: -
CDR3aa: CASSVTNRGQAFF
CDR3nt: TGTGCCAGCAGCGTAACAAACAGGGGGCAAGCTTTCTTT

len: 15
v_gene: TRBV7-2
d_gene: TRBD2
j_gene: TRBJ2-1
abundance: few
CDR3aa: CASSLGLAGVAEQFF
CDR3nt: TGTGCCAGCAGCTTAGGTCTAGCGGGAGTCGCTGAGCAGTTCTTC

len: 17
v_gene: TRBV12-3/TRBV12-4
d_gene: -
j_gene: TRBJ1-5
abundance: few
CDR3aa: CASSSQARFEGNQPQHF
CDR3nt: TGTGCCAGCAGTTCACAGGCCCGGTTCGAGGGAAATCAGCCCCAGCATTTT

len: 15
v_gene: TRBV20-1
d_gene: -
j_gene: TRBJ2-1
abundance: -
CDR3aa: CSAAPAASSYNEQFF
CDR3nt: TGCAGTGCGGCGCCAGCGGCAAGCTCCTACAATGAGCAGTTCTTC

len: 18
v_gene: TRBV7-3
d_gene: TRBD1
j_gene: TRBJ2-1
abundance: -
CDR3aa: CASSLRRPGRGPDNEQFF
CDR3nt: TGTGCCAGCAGCTTGAGACGGCCAGGCAGGGGGCCAGACAATGAGCAGTTCTTC

len: 15
v_gene: TRBV30
d_gene: -
j_gene: TRBJ2-3
abundance: many
CDR3aa: CAWSVPTTLTNTQYF
CDR3nt: TGTGCCTGGAGTGTACCAACCACTTTAACCAATACGCAGTATTTT

len: 16
v_gene: TRBV7-6
d_gene: -
j_gene: TRBJ1-5
abundance: few
CDR3aa: CASSLVEGMSNQPQHF
CDR3nt: TGTGCCAGCAGCTTAGTGGAGGGGATGAGCAATCAGCCCCAGCATTTT

len: 13
v_gene: TRBV20-1
d_gene: TRBD1
j_gene: TRBJ2-7
abundance: -
CDR3aa: CSARTGGIYEQYF
CDR3nt: TGCAGTGCCCGGACAGGGGGCATCTACGAGCAGTACTTC

len: 13
v_gene: TRBV19
d_gene: -
j_gene: TRBJ2-7
abundance: -
CDR3aa: CASSIGGAYEQYF
CDR3nt: TGTGCCAGTAGTATAGGAGGGGCCTACGAGCAGTACTTC